What follows describes a single TCR beta chain. As defined, naive CD8 cells were CD45RO-negative and positively selected for CCR7, with terminally differentiated effector memory CD45RA+ cells excluded. The record originates from a study of shared clonotypes between healthy human individuals. Method: immunoSEQ multiplex PCR; TCRdb's copy keeps in-frame clones and lacks some. The data hold 760,000 or so clones, with about 96% observed a single time. The sequencing input was naive CD8+ T cells sorted from blood. The origin of this receptor is a man in his thirties or forties in good health.

The CDR3 reads CAWSGGQTGNTIYF. CDR3 sequence (DNA): TGTGCCTGGAGTGGGGGGCAGACTGGAAACACCATATATTTT. The chain uses TRBV30 and TRBJ1-3; maybe TRBD1 (6 bases). Germline CDR1 GTSNPN, CDR2 SVGIG (reference sequence). The germline V and J ends were trimmed by 1 base and 2 bases, with 9 bases remaining between them. This CDR3 comprises 14 residues.